The 29 T cell receptor beta chains below all came from one sample that was sequenced in a study of Tregs in tolerant kidney transplant recipients. Using immunoSEQ multiplex PCR, the repertoire was profiled, and TCRdb retains in-frame clones only, with some absent. The sample yields around 70,000 clones, roughly 90% seen once. The sample in question was CD8+ T cells from blood, obtained before the transplant. The receptors were sampled from a human donor who received a combined kidney and bone marrow transplant.

The chain joins TRBV5-1 to TRBJ2-4; 10 positions agree with TRBD2. This CDR3 region has 16 residues. V dropped 4 bases and J dropped 0; count of bases not matched to a gene: 4. CDR1 and CDR2 (germline): SGHRS, YFSETQ. The DNA of the CDR3 is TGCGCCAGCAGCGACCGACTAGCGGGAGCCAAAAACATTCAGTACTTC. Amino acids: CASSDRLAGAKNIQYF.

The chain joins TRBV19 to TRBJ2-1; D may be TRBD2 (5 bases). The CDR3 sequence is 10 residues long. Trimming removed 6 bases at V and 13 bases at J, with 10 bases between. Germline V gene lookup returns CDR1 LNHDA and CDR2 SQIVND (reference sequence). The CDR3 sequence is CASSGDYQFF. CDR3 DNA: TGTGCCAGTAGCGGTGACTATCAGTTCTTC.

The V call is TRBV13, the J call TRBJ2-1; tentatively, D is TRBD1 (5 bases). This CDR3 has 15 residues. V lost 0 bases to trimming and J lost 8 bases, with 14 bases between them. Looked up from germline, CDR1 is PRHDT and CDR2 is FYEKMQ (reference sequence). The CDR3 region has the DNA TGTGCCAGCAGCTTAGGAAGGGGAAGAGGCGATGAGCAGTTCTTC. This encodes CASSLGRGRGDEQFF.

The V gene is TRBV19, the J gene TRBJ1-5; weak D call: TRBD1 (6 bases). Per germline, CDR1 LNHDA and CDR2 SQIVND (reference sequence). Deletions cut 3 bases from V and 3 bases from J, with 15 bases between. The CDR3 is 16 residues long. The CDR3 DNA sequence: TGTGCCAGTAGTATTCCAGCCAGGGGTCTCAATCAGCCCCAGCATTTT. Amino acids: CASSIPARGLNQPQHF.

The J gene is TRBJ2-1, the V gene TRBV4-3; the D is unclear. Trimming left V 0 bases short and J 3 bases short, with 9 bases between. The germline gives CDR1 LGHNA, CDR2 YSLEER. The CDR3 extends over 15 amino acids. CDR3 DNA: TGCGCCAGCAGCCAAGATGTAGTCGGCTACAATGAGCAGTTCTTC. It translates to CASSQDVVGYNEQFF.

The chain joins TRBV5-6 to TRBJ1-5; D is unresolved. This CDR3 has 12 amino acids. The ends were cut back, 0 bases at V and 9 bases at J, with 7 bases in the middle. The germline V gene has CDR1 SGHDT and CDR2 YYEEEE. In nucleotides, the CDR3 is TGTGCCAGCAGCTTGGGGCGGTCGCCCCAGCATTTT. It specifies CASSLGRSPQHF. Using reference TRBV5-6 and TRBJ1-5 for the parts outside the CDR3, the full variable domain is DAGVTQSPTHLIKTRGQQVTLRCSPKSGHDTVSWYQQALGQGPQFIFQYYEEEERQRGNFPDRFSGHQFPNYSSELNVNALLLGDSALYLCASSLGRSPQHFGDGTRLSIL.

The chain carries TRBV21-1 and TRBJ2-7; the D call in the table, TRBD1, was not verified against the DNA. TRBV21-1 is a pseudogene segment. The CDR3 totals 14 residues. The CDR3 reads CASRTGVINYEQYF. CDR3 DNA: TGTGCCAGCAGAACAGGGGTTATCAACTACGAGCAGTACTTC.

CDR3 sequence: CASSSTGQGDHYGYTF. For the CDR3, the DNA is TGTGCCAGCAGCTCAACTGGACAGGGGGACCACTATGGCTACACCTTC. The gene calls are TRBV7-3 and TRBJ1-2, with 10 bases matching TRBD1. The junction had 8 bases not matched to a gene; V was cut back by 4 bases and J by 3 bases. The CDR3 is 16 amino acids. Germline V gene sequence: CDR1 SGHTA, CDR2 FQGTGA.

The chain has TRBV19 and TRBJ2-2; D is unresolved. There are 12 residues in the CDR3. Germline CDR1 is LNHDA and CDR2 is SQIVND (reference sequence). With 5 bases removed from V and 4 bases from J, the gap between germline ends came to 5 bases. CDR3 sequence reads: CASSPITGELFF. CDR3 DNA: TGTGCCAGTAGTCCCATCACCGGGGAGCTGTTTTTT.

This chain connects TRBV7-4 to TRBJ1-3; 8 positions agree with TRBD1. Trimming removed 2 bases from V and 0 bases from J; junction bases left unmatched: 15. The germline V gene has CDR1 SGHVT and CDR2 SQSDAQ. This CDR3 region has 20 residues. CDR3 coding DNA: TGTGCCAGCAGCTTATGGGGGCGGACAGGGACAAGTTTCTCTGGAAACACCATATATTTT. Its translation: CASSLWGRTGTSFSGNTIYF. Looking up the rest from reference TRBV7-4 and TRBJ1-3 gives the full variable domain: GAGVSQSPRYKVAKRGRDVALRCDSISGHVTLYWYRQTLGQGSEVLTYSQSDAQRDKSGRPSGRFSAERPERSVSTLKIQRTEQGDSAVYLCASSLWGRTGTSFSGNTIYFGEGSWLTVV.

The genes are TRBV9 and TRBJ1-5; D gene uncertain. The CDR3 sequence is 15 residues long. V was shortened by 0 bases and J by 3 bases, with 10 bases between the two germline ends. The germline gives CDR1 SGDLS, CDR2 YYNGEE. CDR3 region: CASSVGQRFNQPQHF. In DNA, the CDR3 is TGTGCCAGCAGCGTAGGACAACGATTCAATCAGCCCCAGCATTTT.

The chain employs TRBV5-6 and TRBJ2-7; TRBD1 agrees at 8 bases. Germline V CDR1 and CDR2: SGHDT, YYEEEE. The CDR3 runs to 15 residues. The ends lost 1 base at V and 2 bases at J; junction bases unmatched: 5. The CDR3 DNA follows: TGTGCCAGCAGCTTGCAAACACAGGGGGCCTACGAGCAGTACTTC. This encodes CASSLQTQGAYEQYF.

The chain joins TRBV29-1 to TRBJ2-1, with D perhaps TRBD1 (5 bases). The V end lost 6 bases, the J end lost 9 bases, and 9 bases lay between the germline ends. The CDR3 is 10 amino acids. Germline V lookup: CDR1 SQVTM, CDR2 ANQGSEA. The DNA for the CDR3 is TGCAGCGTAGGGGCTACTGAGCAGTTCTTC. Its protein is CSVGATEQFF.

The chain links TRBV13 to TRBJ2-3, with D maybe TRBD2 (5 bases). Germline CDR1 and CDR2: PRHDT and FYEKMQ (reference sequence). The germline V and J ends were trimmed by 5 bases and 2 bases, with 11 bases remaining between them. This CDR3 comprises 14 residues. The CDR3 DNA sequence: TGTGCCAGCAGCCTCACACTAGTCACAGATACGCAGTATTTT. Its translation is CASSLTLVTDTQYF.

The gene calls are TRBV19 and TRBJ2-1, with 9 bases aligning to TRBD1. With 2 bases clipped from V and 1 base from J, the junction kept 3 bases outside the gene matches. Per the germline V gene, CDR1 is LNHDA and CDR2 is SQIVND (reference sequence). The CDR3 length is 16 residues. Here the CDR3 DNA reads TGTGCCAGTAGTATAAAGACAGGGGGGTCCTACAATGAGCAGTTCTTC. This translates into CASSIKTGGSYNEQFF.

This chain links TRBV4-3 with TRBJ2-1; 10 nucleotides match TRBD1. With V trimmed by 3 bases and J by 5 bases, 7 bases remained unmatched. CDR1 and CDR2 (germline): LGHNA, YSLEER. The CDR3 has 16 residues. The CDR3 loop is CASSQGGQGINNEQFF. The CDR3, as DNA: TGCGCCAGCAGCCAGGGGGGACAGGGGATCAACAATGAGCAGTTCTTC.

This clone came up once. This sequence joins TRBV25-1 and TRBJ2-7; D is unresolved. The CDR3 runs 14 residues. The ends were cut back, 4 bases at V and 0 bases at J, with 10 bases in the middle. Per germline, CDR1 MGHDK and CDR2 SYGVNS. The CDR3, as DNA: TGTGCCAGCAGTGGTTACACCCTCTCCTACGAGCAGTACTTC. Amino acid sequence: CASSGYTLSYEQYF.

The J gene is TRBJ2-1, the V gene TRBV9; TRBD2 matches at 11 bases. The junction had 8 bases not matched to a gene; V was cut back by 7 bases and J by 5 bases. Germline V gene sequence: CDR1 SGDLS, CDR2 YYNGEE. This CDR3 has 15 residues. The CDR3 is CASGSGGVSDNEQFF. As DNA, the CDR3 is TGTGCCAGCGGTAGCGGGGGGGTATCCGACAATGAGCAGTTCTTC.

The V gene is TRBV11-2, the J gene TRBJ2-5, with D maybe TRBD2 (5 bases). The V and J ends lost 0 bases and 4 bases respectively, with 12 bases between them. Germline V gene sequence: CDR1 SGHAT, CDR2 FQNNGV. This CDR3 contains 15 residues. The CDR3 nucleotides are TGTGCCAGCAGCTTAGATTTGCCTAGCTTAGAGACCCAGTACTTC. This encodes CASSLDLPSLETQYF.

The chain is built from TRBV5-6 and TRBJ2-7; no clear D. Deletions cut 0 bases from V and 6 bases from J, with 7 bases between. CDR1 is SGHDT and CDR2 is YYEEEE in the germline V gene. The CDR3 is 12 amino acids. CDR3 region: CASSLGAVEQYF. As DNA, the CDR3 is TGTGCCAGCAGCTTGGGGGCAGTCGAGCAGTACTTC.

The CDR3 DNA reads as TGCGCCAGCAGCCAAGATAGCGGTAAAGAGCAGTACTTC. It encodes CASSQDSGKEQYF. The chain combines TRBV4-3 with TRBJ2-5; a weak D match, TRBD2 (6 bases). V was trimmed by 0 bases and J by 11 bases, leaving 13 bases between them. Germline V CDR1 and CDR2: LGHNA, YSLEER. The CDR3 is 13 amino acids.

This chain joins TRBV5-4 and TRBJ2-2, with D possibly matching TRBD2 (5 bases). V lost 0 bases and J lost 6, with 6 bases in between. There are 13 residues in the CDR3. The germline V gene encodes CDR1 SGHNT and CDR2 YYREEE (reference sequence). CDR3 DNA sequence: TGTGCCAGCAGCTTGGGAGGGTCCGGGGAGCTGTTTTTT. It yields the protein CASSLGGSGELFF.

V gene TRBV4-3 combines with J gene TRBJ1-2; D is unclear. Trimming removed 3 bases at V and 1 base at J, with 21 bases between. The CDR3 sequence is 18 residues long. Germline V gives CDR1 LGHNA, CDR2 YSLEER. CDR3 residues: CASSQSWGGKEINYGYTF. In DNA, the CDR3 is TGCGCCAGCAGCCAGAGCTGGGGAGGAAAGGAGATTAACTATGGCTACACCTTC.

V is TRBV7-9 and J is TRBJ2-3; 8 bases match TRBD2. Germline loops: CDR1 SEHNR, CDR2 FQNEAQ (reference sequence). The CDR3 contains 18 residues. V shed 0 bases, J shed 2 bases, and the junction held 10 bases outside the gene matches. As DNA, the CDR3 is TGTGCCAGCAGCTTAGCCTGGGCGCGGGAGGAACCCACAGATACGCAGTATTTT. Translating it yields CASSLAWAREEPTDTQYF.

The chain uses TRBV27 and TRBJ1-4; D not resolved. V dropped 6 bases and J dropped 2 bases, with 7 bases sitting between them. Germline assignment: CDR1 MNHEY and CDR2 SMNVEV (reference sequence). This CDR3 has 13 amino acids. CDR3 sequence: CASSPLTNEKLFF. CDR3 DNA sequence: TGTGCCAGCAGCCCCCTCACTAATGAAAAACTGTTTTTT. The entire variable domain, with the rest obtained from reference TRBV27 and TRBJ1-4, is as follows: EAQVTQNPRYLITVTGKKLTVTCSQNMNHEYMSWYRQDPGLGLRQIYYSMNVEVTDKGDVPEGYKVSRKEKRNFPLILESPSPNQTSLYFCASSPLTNEKLFFGSGTQLSVL.

The V call is TRBV5-5, the J call TRBJ2-7, with D possibly matching TRBD2 (6 bases). Trimming pared 0 bases from V and 3 bases from J, leaving 10 bases between. CDR1 and CDR2 from the germline V gene are SGHKS and YYEKEE (reference sequence). This CDR3 is 14 amino acids long. The CDR3 region is CASSLVPGDYEQYF. CDR3 DNA: TGTGCCAGCAGCTTGGTCCCGGGGGACTACGAGCAGTACTTC.

The rearrangement links TRBV9 to TRBJ2-5; no definite D call. V was cut by 0 bases and J by 2 bases, with 8 bases left in between. The CDR3 loop spans 14 amino acids. Germline V gene sequence: CDR1 SGDLS, CDR2 YYNGEE. CDR3 nucleotide sequence: TGTGCCAGCAGCGTAGGAGCTCTACAAGAGACCCAGTACTTC. It yields the protein CASSVGALQETQYF.

This clone was found a few times. V usage is TRBV9 and J usage is TRBJ2-1, with TRBD2 identical over 9 bases. The CDR3 is made up of 15 amino acids. In germline, CDR1 is SGDLS, CDR2 YYNGEE. The trim removed 4 bases at V and 7 bases at J, leaving 9 bases unmatched. The CDR3 region is CASSLLLAGKNEQFF. Written as DNA, the CDR3 is TGTGCCAGCAGCCTTCTGCTAGCGGGGAAAAATGAGCAGTTCTTC.

V and J are TRBV27 and TRBJ2-7; no reliable D call. Germline CDR1 MNHEY, CDR2 SMNVEV (reference sequence). The V end lost 4 bases, the J end lost 6 bases, and 13 bases lay between the germline ends. This CDR3 comprises 13 residues. The CDR3 DNA follows: TGTGCCAGCAGTTATGGGCCCCTCGGCGAGCAGTACTTC. Encoded protein: CASSYGPLGEQYF.